Each of the 8 T cell receptor beta chains below was sequenced from the same sample in a study of blood T cell repertoires in COVID-19. This table comes from immunoSEQ multiplex PCR, and its TCRdb copy is limited to in-frame clones, with some not included. The table has about 190,000 clones, 65% to 85% seen once. The sequenced sample consisted of PBMCs or T cells enriched from blood (not recorded which). These receptors were collected from a woman under 40 who had recovered from COVID-19.

This chain links TRBV4-1 with TRBJ2-1; unclear D gene. CDR3 size: 15 residues. Trimming pared 2 bases from V and 4 bases from J, leaving 12 bases between. Germline CDR1 and CDR2: MGHRA and YSYEKL. DNA for the CDR3: TGCGCCAGCAGCCAACTGGATAGCTCGTACAATGAGCAGTTCTTC. This gives the protein CASSQLDSSYNEQFF.

This chain joins TRBV9 and TRBJ1-4, with a weak D call TRBD1 (5 bases). Germline V gene lookup returns CDR1 SGDLS and CDR2 YYNGEE. Trimming stripped 3 bases from V and 8 bases from J, with 17 bases between. The CDR3 is 15 amino acids. The CDR3 DNA reads as TGTGCCAGCAGCGCGGGACTGATCCCTTCCGAAAAACTGTTTTTT. Amino acid sequence: CASSAGLIPSEKLFF.

The chain combines TRBV3-1 (or the pseudogene TRBV3-2) with TRBJ2-2; 7 nucleotides match TRBD2. Germline CDR1 reads LGHDT; CDR2 reads YNNKEL (reference sequence). The CDR3 loop spans 13 amino acids. The trim removed 8 bases at V and 4 bases at J, leaving 4 bases unmatched. As DNA, the CDR3 is TGTGCCAGCTCCCAGCGGGGCACCGGGGAGCTGTTTTTT. Translated: CASSQRGTGELFF.

This rearrangement joins TRBV28 to TRBJ1-2, with D hard to call. The germline CDR1 and CDR2 sequences are MDHEN and SYDVKM. V was cut by 2 bases and J by 4 bases, with 8 bases left in between. There are 13 residues in the CDR3. The CDR3 nucleotides read TGTGCCAGCAGTTTAGCGGTGGGCTATGGCTACACCTTC. This gives the protein CASSLAVGYGYTF.

This chain uses TRBV6-5 with TRBJ2-3, with 9 bases aligning to TRBD2. Looked up from germline, CDR1 is MNHEY and CDR2 is SVGAGI. The trim removed 6 bases at V and 6 bases at J, leaving 10 bases unmatched. CDR3 length: 15 amino acids. The CDR3 nucleotides are TGTGCCAGCAGGGACAGGCGGGGGGGCCGTGATACGCAGTATTTT. Its translation is CASRDRRGGRDTQYF.

This chain links TRBV15 with TRBJ2-5; TRBD2 matches at 11 bases. CDR3 length: 16 residues. Germline CDR1 and CDR2: LNHNV and YYDKDF (reference sequence). V shed 0 bases and J 5 bases; nucleotides not matched to a gene: 5. The CDR3 reads CATSRDTSGSGETQYF. CDR3 nucleotide sequence: TGTGCCACCAGCAGAGATACTAGCGGGAGCGGGGAGACCCAGTACTTC.

This clone turned up a few times. This chain joins TRBV5-1 and TRBJ1-4, with D possibly being TRBD1 (6 bases). V lost 0 bases, J lost 2 bases, and 11 bases lay in between. The length of the CDR3 is 16 residues. The germline V gene has CDR1 SGHRS and CDR2 YFSETQ. The DNA for the CDR3 is TGCGCCAGCAGCTTGGCCCCGCAGGGGACTAATGAAAAACTGTTTTTT. It translates to CASSLAPQGTNEKLFF.

The chain combines TRBV21-1 with TRBJ2-7; no DNA check was done on the table's D call, TRBD1. TRBV21-1 constitutes a pseudogene. The CDR3 sequence is 14 residues long. CDR3 bases: TGTGCCAGCAGCAATGACAGGGGCTCCTACGAGCAGTACGTC. It codes for CASSNDRGSYEQYV.